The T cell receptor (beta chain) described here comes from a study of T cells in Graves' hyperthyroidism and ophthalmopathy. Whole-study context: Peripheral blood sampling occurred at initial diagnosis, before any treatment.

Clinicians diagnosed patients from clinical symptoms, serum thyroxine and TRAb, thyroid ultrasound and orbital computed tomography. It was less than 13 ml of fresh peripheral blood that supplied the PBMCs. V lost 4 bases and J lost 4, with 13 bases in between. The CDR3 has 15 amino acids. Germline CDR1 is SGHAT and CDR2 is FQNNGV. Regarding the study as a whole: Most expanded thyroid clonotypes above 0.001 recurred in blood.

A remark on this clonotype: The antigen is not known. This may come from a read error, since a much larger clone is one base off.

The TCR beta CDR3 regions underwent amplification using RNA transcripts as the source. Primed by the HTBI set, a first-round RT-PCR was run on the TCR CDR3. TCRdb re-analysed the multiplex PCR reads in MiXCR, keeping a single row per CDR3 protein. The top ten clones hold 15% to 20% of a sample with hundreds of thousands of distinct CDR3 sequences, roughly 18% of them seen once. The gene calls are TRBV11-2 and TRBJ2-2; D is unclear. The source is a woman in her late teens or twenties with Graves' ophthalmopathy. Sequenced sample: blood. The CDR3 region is CASSYRRLSTGELFF. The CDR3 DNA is TGTGCCAGCAGCTATCGACGGCTTTCCACCGGGGAGCTGTTTTTT.